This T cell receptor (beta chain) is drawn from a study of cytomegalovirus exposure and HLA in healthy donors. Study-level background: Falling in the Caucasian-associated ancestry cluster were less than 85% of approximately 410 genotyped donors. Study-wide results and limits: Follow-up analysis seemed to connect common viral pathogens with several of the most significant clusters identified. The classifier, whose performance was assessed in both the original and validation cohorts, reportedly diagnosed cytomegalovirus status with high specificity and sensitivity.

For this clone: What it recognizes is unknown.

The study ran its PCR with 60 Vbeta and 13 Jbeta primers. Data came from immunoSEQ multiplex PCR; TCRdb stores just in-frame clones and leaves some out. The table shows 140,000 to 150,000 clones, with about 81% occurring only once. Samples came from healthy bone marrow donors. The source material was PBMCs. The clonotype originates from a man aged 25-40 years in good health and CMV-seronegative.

The CDR3 spells CASSPSPEPFETQYF. CDR3 nucleotide sequence: TGTGCCAGCTCACCTAGTCCTGAACCGTTTGAGACCCAGTACTTC. The V gene is TRBV18, the J gene TRBJ2-5; D is ambiguous. This CDR3 has 15 residues. V lost 3 bases to trimming and J lost 5 bases, with 16 bases between them. Per germline, CDR1 KGHSH and CDR2 LQKENI. The complete variable domain, with remaining parts taken from reference TRBV18 and TRBJ2-5, reads NAGVMQNPRHLVRRRGQEARLRCSPMKGHSHVYWYRQLPEEGLKFMVYLQKENIIDESGMPKERFSAEFPKEGPSILRIQQVVRGDSAAYFCASSPSPEPFETQYFGPGTRLLVL.